This T cell receptor beta chain was captured by sequencing in a study of blood T cells in healthy people across ages. Then a second PCR, running roughly 7 to 11 cycles, was carried out with a sample-barcoded 5' primer and a J-beta primer mix. Sequencing recovered at least 2.5 million CDR3-containing paired-end reads from each sample. TCRdb reanalysed the 5' RACE reads using MiXCR and keeps one entry per CDR3 protein. The data show roughly 1,000,000 distinct CDR3 sequences, with under 30% seen just once and approximately 0.71% held by the top ten. As for this clonotype: The antigen is unknown.

Findings and limits, study-wide: Naive CD4+ cell counts and diversity both ran higher in long-lived than in aged donors.

Every sample had a minimum of 7 million PBMCs isolated. These same records also appear under a second study, on T cells of mothers and their children. That source reports: Versus unrelated pairs, overlap was slightly higher in related mother-child pairs, without reaching significance.

The sample comprised blood. This receptor was taken from a girl aged 2 to 9 in good health.

CDR3 nucleotides: TGCAGCGTTGACCCGGGACTAGCGGGAGGGCCTAGCGGGGAGCTGTTTTTT. It yields the protein CSVDPGLAGGPSGELFF. The chain employs TRBV29-1 and TRBJ2-2; 16 bases are shared with TRBD2. Trimming removed 3 bases from V and 7 bases from J; junction bases left unmatched: 8. This CDR3 has 17 amino acids. Germline-derived CDR1 and CDR2 are SQVTM and ANQGSEA.